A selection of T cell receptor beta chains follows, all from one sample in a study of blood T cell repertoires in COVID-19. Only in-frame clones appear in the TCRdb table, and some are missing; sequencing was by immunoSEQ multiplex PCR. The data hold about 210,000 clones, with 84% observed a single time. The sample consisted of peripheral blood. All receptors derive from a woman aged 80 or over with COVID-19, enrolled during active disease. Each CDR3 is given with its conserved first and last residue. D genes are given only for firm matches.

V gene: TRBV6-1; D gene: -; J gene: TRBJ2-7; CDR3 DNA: TGTGCCAGCAGTGAAGGAGTCGCCTACGAGCAGTACTTC; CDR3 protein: CASSEGVAYEQYF
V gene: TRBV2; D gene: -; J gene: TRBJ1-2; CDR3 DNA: TGTGCCAGCAGTGAAGGGGGGGGCACTTCTTATGGCTACACCTTC; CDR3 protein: CASSEGGGTSYGYTF
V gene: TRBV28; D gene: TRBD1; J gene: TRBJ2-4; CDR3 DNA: TGTGCCAGCAGTTCTCCGGGACAGGGTAGGGACATTCAGTACTTC; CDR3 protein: CASSSPGQGRDIQYF
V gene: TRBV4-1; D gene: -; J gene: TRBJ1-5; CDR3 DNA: TGCGCCAGCAGTCTGACAGTGTCCAATCAGCCCCAGCATTTT; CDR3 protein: CASSLTVSNQPQHF
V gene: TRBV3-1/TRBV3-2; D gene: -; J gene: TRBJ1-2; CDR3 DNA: TGTGCCAGCAGCATGCGGGACCGAAACTATGGCTACACCTTC; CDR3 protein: CASSMRDRNYGYTF
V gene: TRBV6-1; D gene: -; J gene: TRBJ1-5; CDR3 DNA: TGTGCCAGCAGTGCACGACAGGTCGGACGCAATCAGCCCCAGCATTTT; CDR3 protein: CASSARQVGRNQPQHF
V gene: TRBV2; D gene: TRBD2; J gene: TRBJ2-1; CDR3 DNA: TGTGCCAGCACCCGGGAGGGAGGGGATCGTAGTGAGCAGTTCTTC; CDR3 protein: CASTREGGDRSEQFF
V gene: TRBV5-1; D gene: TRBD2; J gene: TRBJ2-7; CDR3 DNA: TGCGCCAGCAGCTTGGGGGCTAGCGGGATTTACGAGCAGTACTTC; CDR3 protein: CASSLGASGIYEQYF
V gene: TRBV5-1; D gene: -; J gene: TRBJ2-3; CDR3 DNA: TGCGCCAGCAGATGGGCGGGGAGCACAGATACGCAGTATTTT; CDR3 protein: CASRWAGSTDTQYF
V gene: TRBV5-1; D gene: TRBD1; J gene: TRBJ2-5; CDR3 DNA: TGCGCCAGCAGCCGAGGGACAGGACAAGAGACCCAGTACTTC; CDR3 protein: CASSRGTGQETQYF
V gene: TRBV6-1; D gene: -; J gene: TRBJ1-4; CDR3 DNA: TGTGCCAGCAGTGACAGGGAGGGTAATGAAAAACTGTTTTTT; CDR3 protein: CASSDREGNEKLFF